This T cell receptor (beta chain) originates from a study of blood T cell repertoires in COVID-19. Study information: Collection of acute and convalescent COVID-19 samples took place in the United States, Italy and Spain. PBMCs, B-cell-depleted T cells, or T cells were the source of the cDNA or gDNA that made up the material.

Remarks on this clone: The junction departs from the called germline gene at one end, perhaps through a read error.

Germline lookup yields CDR1 SGDLS and CDR2 YYNGEE. The CDR3 is 15 amino acids. The method was immunoSEQ multiplex PCR; TCRdb's version includes in-frame clones alone and lacks a portion of them. Among about 170,000 clones, around 84% were seen once, and the ten largest hold around 15%. The chain couples TRBV9 to TRBJ2-1; tentative D call: TRBD2 (5 bases). Sequenced: peripheral blood. The receptor was isolated from a woman aged 70-85 years with COVID-19, enrolled during active disease. In DNA, the CDR3 is TGTGCCAGCAGCGCAGGACTCCACTCCAACAATGAGCAGTTCTTC. The encoded protein is CASSAGLHSNNEQFF.